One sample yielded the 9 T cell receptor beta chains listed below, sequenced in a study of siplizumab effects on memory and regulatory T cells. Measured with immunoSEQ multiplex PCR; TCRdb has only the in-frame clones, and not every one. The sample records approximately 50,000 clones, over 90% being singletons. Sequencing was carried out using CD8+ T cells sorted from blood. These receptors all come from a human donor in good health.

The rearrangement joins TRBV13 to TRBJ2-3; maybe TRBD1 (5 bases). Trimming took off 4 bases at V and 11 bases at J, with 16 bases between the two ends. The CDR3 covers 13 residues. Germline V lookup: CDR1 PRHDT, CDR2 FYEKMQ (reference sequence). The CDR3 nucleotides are TGTGCCAGCAGCTCCAGGGCCTCCCAAGTGCAGTATTTT. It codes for CASSSRASQVQYF.

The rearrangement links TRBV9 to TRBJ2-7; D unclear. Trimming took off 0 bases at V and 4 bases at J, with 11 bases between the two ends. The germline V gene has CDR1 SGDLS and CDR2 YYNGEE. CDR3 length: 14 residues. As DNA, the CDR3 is TGTGCCAGCAGCGTAGGGAATTCCCCGTACGAGCAGTACTTC. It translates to CASSVGNSPYEQYF.

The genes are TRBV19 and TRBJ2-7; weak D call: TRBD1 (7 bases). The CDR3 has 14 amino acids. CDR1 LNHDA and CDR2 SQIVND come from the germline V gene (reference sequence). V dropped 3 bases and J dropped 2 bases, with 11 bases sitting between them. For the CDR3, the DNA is TGTGCCAGTAGTATCGGGGGACAGACCTACGAGCAGTACTTC. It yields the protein CASSIGGQTYEQYF.

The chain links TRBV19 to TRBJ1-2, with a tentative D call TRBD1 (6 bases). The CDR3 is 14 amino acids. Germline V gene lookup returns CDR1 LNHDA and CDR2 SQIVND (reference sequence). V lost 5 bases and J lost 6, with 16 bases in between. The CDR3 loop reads CASSFQGYVDGYTF. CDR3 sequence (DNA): TGTGCCAGTAGTTTCCAGGGGTACGTCGATGGCTACACCTTC.

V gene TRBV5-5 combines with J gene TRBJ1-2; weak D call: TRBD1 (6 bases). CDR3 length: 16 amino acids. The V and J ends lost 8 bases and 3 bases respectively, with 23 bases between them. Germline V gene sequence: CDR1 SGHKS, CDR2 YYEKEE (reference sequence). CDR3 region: CASRAPPGELDYGYTF. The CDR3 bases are TGTGCCAGTCGAGCTCCGCCAGGGGAACTGGACTATGGCTACACCTTC.

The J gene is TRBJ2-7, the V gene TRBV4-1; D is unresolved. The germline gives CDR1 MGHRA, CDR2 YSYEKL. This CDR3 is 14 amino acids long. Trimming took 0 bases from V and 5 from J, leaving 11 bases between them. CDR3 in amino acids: CASSQDKPDDEQYF. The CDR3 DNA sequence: TGCGCCAGCAGCCAAGATAAACCGGACGACGAGCAGTACTTC.

The CDR3 sequence: CASSLTNEQFF. CDR3 DNA: TGTGCCAGCAGCTTGACCAATGAGCAGTTCTTC. This chain joins TRBV11-2 and TRBJ2-1; D unclear. CDR1 is SGHAT and CDR2 is FQNNGV in the germline V gene. Trimming removed 3 bases at V and 6 bases at J, with 3 bases between. The CDR3 is 11 amino acids.

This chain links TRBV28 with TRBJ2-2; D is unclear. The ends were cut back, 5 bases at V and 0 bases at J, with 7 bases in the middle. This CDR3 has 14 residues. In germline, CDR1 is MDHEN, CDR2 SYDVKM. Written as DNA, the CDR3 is TGTGCCAGCAGTCCCCCCCCGAACACCGGGGAGCTGTTTTTT. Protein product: CASSPPPNTGELFF.

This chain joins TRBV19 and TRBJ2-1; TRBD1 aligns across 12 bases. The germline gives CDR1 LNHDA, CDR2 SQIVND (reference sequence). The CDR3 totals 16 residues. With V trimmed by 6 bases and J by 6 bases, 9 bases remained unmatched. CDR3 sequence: CASRFTGQGAINEQFF. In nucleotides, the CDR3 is TGTGCCAGTAGATTCACGGGACAGGGGGCTATCAATGAGCAGTTCTTC.